This T cell receptor (beta chain) was recorded in a study of CD8+CD57+ T cells in acquired aplastic anemia. Investigators profiled TCR beta VDJ and CDR3 from genomic DNA template. TCRdb called the reads again in MiXCR, with one record for every CDR3 protein. The sample records 90,000 to 150,000 distinct CDR3 sequences, 50% to 70% being singletons. By flow cytometry, patients selected for sequencing had shown an expansion of CD8+CD57+ cells. Whole-study results and caveats: Patients and controls shared twenty-nine CD8+ CDR3 sequences, highly expressed in patients.

Trimming took off 5 bases at V and 4 bases at J, with 15 bases between the two ends. This CDR3 is 14 amino acids long. The V gene's germline CDR1 is SGHVS and CDR2 FQNEAQ. Concerning this clonotype itself: Its specificity is not known.

The V gene is TRBV7-8, the J gene TRBJ2-7; D might be TRBD1 (6 bases). This TCR was sampled from a human donor with aplastic anemia. Sequencing was done on a sample of sorted CD4+, CD8+, or CD8+CD57+ T cells (not recorded which) from PBMCs. The CDR3 coding sequence is TGTGCCAGCAGCCGGACAGCTCCCAAGTACGAGCAGTACTTC. Amino acids: CASSRTAPKYEQYF.